This entry lists 29 T cell receptor beta chains sequenced from one sample in a study of response to subunit inactivated influenza vaccine. Via MiXCR, TCRdb re-called the RT-PCR reads, giving one row per CDR3 protein. This sample yields around 500,000 distinct CDR3 sequences, of which approximately 11% are seen a single time; about 12% belongs to the top ten. Sequenced material: PBMCs from blood, taken about 6 weeks after vaccination. These receptors were obtained from a man aged 45-65 years who received an inactivated influenza vaccine.

Many counts were recorded for this clonotype. The chain combines TRBV14 with TRBJ2-7; D remains ambiguous. The CDR3 covers 14 residues. The V end lost 3 bases, the J end lost 5 bases, and 14 bases lay between the germline ends. Germline V lookup: CDR1 SGHDN, CDR2 FVKESK. This CDR3 reads CASSQSNYEHEQYF. As DNA, the CDR3 is TGTGCCAGCAGCCAGTCCAATTACGAACACGAGCAGTACTTC.

The J gene is TRBJ1-1, the V gene TRBV18; the D gene is possibly TRBD1 (6 bases). The length of the CDR3 is 13 residues. Germline V gene lookup returns CDR1 KGHSH and CDR2 LQKENI. Trimming stripped 1 base from V and 4 bases from J, with 7 bases between. The CDR3 sequence is CASSPRQATEAFF. The CDR3 nucleotides are TGTGCCAGCTCACCACGACAGGCCACTGAAGCTTTCTTT.

The CDR3 spells CSASHYRAGSYEQYF. CDR3 nucleotide sequence: TGCAGTGCTAGCCACTACAGGGCAGGCTCCTACGAGCAGTACTTC. V gene TRBV20-1 combines with J gene TRBJ2-7, with D perhaps TRBD1 (6 bases). Germline V lookup: CDR1 DFQATT, CDR2 SNEGSKA (reference sequence). V dropped 3 bases and J dropped 0 bases, with 15 bases sitting between them. The CDR3 length is 15 residues.

There are many counts of this clonotype. The chain has TRBV12-3 or TRBV12-4 and TRBJ2-3; either TRBD1 or TRBD2 may supply D (5 bases each). The CDR3 sequence is 14 residues long. V was cut by 2 bases and J by 5 bases, with 11 bases left in between. CDR3 sequence reads: CASSLRQRGDTQYF. The DNA of the CDR3 is TGTGCCAGCAGTTTAAGACAGAGGGGAGATACGCAGTATTTT.

The count of this clonotype is one. The rearrangement links TRBV24-1 to TRBJ2-2, with D perhaps matching TRBD1 (5 bases). The CDR3 totals 14 residues. Trimming stripped 4 bases from V and 5 bases from J, with 10 bases between. CDR1 is KGHDR and CDR2 is SFDVKD in the germline V gene. Written as DNA, the CDR3 is TGTGCCACCAGTGAGACCCAGGGAACCGGGGAGCTGTTTTTT. The encoded protein is CATSETQGTGELFF.

This clonotype was detected only a few times. The chain links TRBV20-1 to TRBJ2-5; 8 nucleotides align to TRBD2. Germline lookup yields CDR1 DFQATT and CDR2 SNEGSKA (reference sequence). This CDR3 contains 14 residues. V lost 0 bases, J lost 5 bases, and 5 bases stayed unmatched. The CDR3 coding sequence is TGCAGTGCTAGAGAAGGGACTAGTCGGGAGACCCAGTACTTC. This gives the protein CSAREGTSRETQYF.

The V call is TRBV10-3, the J call TRBJ2-7, with 7 bases fitting TRBD1. The germline V gene encodes CDR1 ENHRY and CDR2 SYGVKD. Losses at the gene ends were 9 bases for V and 4 bases for J; bases not matched to a gene: 6. CDR3 length equals 12 residues. In DNA, the CDR3 is TGTGCCATACAGCCACAGGGGTACGAGCAGTACTTC. This translates into CAIQPQGYEQYF.

This clonotype was observed a few times. The chain employs TRBV5-5 and TRBJ2-4, with D perhaps matching TRBD2 (5 bases). Per the germline V gene, CDR1 is SGHKS and CDR2 is YYEKEE (reference sequence). This CDR3 has 16 amino acids. With 0 bases removed from V and 0 bases from J, the gap between germline ends came to 10 bases. CDR3 loop: CASSLVGGLAKNIQYF. Here the CDR3 DNA reads TGTGCCAGCAGCTTGGTAGGAGGACTAGCCAAAAACATTCAGTACTTC. The full variable domain, with the rest looked up from reference TRBV5-5 and TRBJ2-4, is DAGVTQSPTHLIKTRGQQVTLRCSPISGHKSVSWYQQVLGQGPQFIFQYYEKEERGRGNFPDRFSARQFPNYSSELNVNALLLGDSALYLCASSLVGGLAKNIQYFGAGTRLSVL.

This chain connects TRBV24-1 to TRBJ2-1; 8 nucleotides align to TRBD2. Per germline, CDR1 KGHDR and CDR2 SFDVKD. The V and J ends lost 4 bases and 7 bases, in that order; junction bases with no gene match: 11. The CDR3 totals 16 residues. The CDR3 loop is CATSDRGTRVRNEQFF. CDR3 in DNA: TGTGCCACCAGTGACCGCGGGACTAGGGTTCGGAATGAGCAGTTCTTC.

For this clonotype: The junction departs from the called germline gene at one end, perhaps through a read error. The chain combines TRBV20-1 with TRBJ1-3; 7 bases match TRBD1. Germline CDR1 reads DFQATT; CDR2 reads SNEGSKA (reference sequence). CDR3 length: 14 residues. CDR3 sequence reads: CSATTGSSGNTKYF. The DNA for the CDR3 is TGCAGTGCCACGACAGGGAGCTCTGGAAACACCAAATATTTT.

The rearrangement joins TRBV27 to TRBJ2-1; tentative D call: TRBD1 (5 bases). Deletions cut 5 bases from V and 8 bases from J, with 22 bases between. The CDR3 consists of 16 residues. The germline gives CDR1 MNHEY, CDR2 SMNVEV (reference sequence). The CDR3: CASSPVGYGIGDEQFF. The DNA of the CDR3 is TGTGCCAGCAGTCCCGTCGGGTATGGGATAGGGGATGAGCAGTTCTTC.

The gene calls are TRBV14 and TRBJ2-7; D ambiguous. CDR3 size: 11 residues. The germline V gene encodes CDR1 SGHDN and CDR2 FVKESK. Between the trimmed V and J ends, which lost 4 bases and 8 bases, there was a span of 9 bases. DNA of the CDR3: TGTGCCAGCAGCCTCATATTGCAGCAGTACTTC. This translates into CASSLILQQYF.

The CDR3: CASSLGAGGSNQPQHF. In nucleotides, the CDR3 is TGTGCCAGCAGCTTGGGGGCAGGGGGAAGCAATCAGCCCCAGCATTTT. The genes are TRBV5-5 and TRBJ1-5; TRBD1 matches 7 bases. V gave up 0 bases and J gave up 1 base; unmatched junction bases: 4. Germline assignment: CDR1 SGHKS and CDR2 YYEKEE (reference sequence). The CDR3 sequence is 16 residues long.

The gene calls are TRBV5-1 and TRBJ2-2; TRBD2 might be the D (6 bases). The CDR3 totals 15 residues. With 4 bases removed from V and 4 bases from J, the gap between germline ends came to 14 bases. Germline V gene data show CDR1 as SGHRS and CDR2 as YFSETQ. As DNA, the CDR3 is TGCGCCAGCAGCCTTGGGACTTTGGGCACCGGGGAGCTGTTTTTT. This encodes CASSLGTLGTGELFF.

This clonotype came up a few times. The chain joins TRBV12-3 or TRBV12-4 to TRBJ2-5, with no clear D. V lost 5 bases to trimming and J lost 8 bases, with 15 bases between them. The CDR3 consists of 13 residues. CDR3 sequence (DNA): TGTGCCAGCAGTCCTCGAACCCCCGCCACCCAGTACTTC. Translating it yields CASSPRTPATQYF.

This chain connects TRBV14 to TRBJ2-3, with TRBD2 matching over 9 bases. The V segment lost 4 bases and the J segment 7 bases; nucleotides outside the gene matches: 12. Per the germline V gene, CDR1 is SGHDN and CDR2 is FVKESK. The CDR3 is 16 residues long. DNA of the CDR3: TGTGCCAGCAGCCCGCCCGGTAGCGGGGGCCTGAATACGCAGTATTTT. It is translated as CASSPPGSGGLNTQYF.

The rearrangement joins TRBV5-1 to TRBJ2-2; D is possibly TRBD1 (6 bases). With 0 bases removed from V and 0 bases from J, the gap between germline ends came to 9 bases. CDR1 SGHRS and CDR2 YFSETQ come from the germline V gene. CDR3 length: 16 residues. In nucleotides, the CDR3 is TGCGCCAGCAGCTTGGTGGGGGCACCGAACACCGGGGAGCTGTTTTTT. Encoded protein: CASSLVGAPNTGELFF.

This clonotype was counted ten times or more. The chain has TRBV20-1 and TRBJ2-5, with 8 nucleotides matching TRBD1. V lost 6 bases and J lost 2; bases outside the gene matches: 8. This CDR3 spans 14 amino acids. The V gene's germline CDR1 is DFQATT and CDR2 SNEGSKA (reference sequence). The CDR3 sequence is CSAISRGRQETQYF. DNA of the CDR3: TGCAGTGCAATCTCCAGGGGGCGGCAAGAGACCCAGTACTTC.

The chain carries TRBV19 and TRBJ1-4; a possible D gene is TRBD1 (5 bases). V was clipped by 5 bases and J by 8 bases, with 12 bases between them. The CDR3 spans 13 residues. Germline lookup yields CDR1 LNHDA and CDR2 SQIVND (reference sequence). CDR3 sequence reads: CASSRDRLEKLFF. The CDR3 region has the DNA TGTGCCAGTAGTCGAGACAGACTCGAAAAACTGTTTTTT. The complete variable domain, with remaining parts taken from reference TRBV19 and TRBJ1-4, reads DGGITQSPKYLFRKEGQNVTLSCEQNLNHDAMYWYRQDPGQGLRLIYYSQIVNDFQKGDIAEGYSVSREKKESFPLTVTSAQKNPTAFYLCASSRDRLEKLFFGSGTQLSVL.

This clonotype occurred many times. This rearrangement joins TRBV20-1 to TRBJ2-7; 11 bases are shared with TRBD2. The V gene end was trimmed by 4 bases and the J gene end by 6 bases; junction bases not matched to a gene: 8. This CDR3 is built from 14 residues. Germline values: CDR1 DFQATT, CDR2 SNEGSKA (reference sequence). The CDR3 loop reads CSATGTSGPREQYF. CDR3 DNA sequence: TGCAGTGCTACCGGGACTAGCGGCCCTCGCGAGCAGTACTTC.

This chain uses TRBV5-1 with TRBJ1-1, with TRBD1 identical over 8 bases. With V trimmed by 0 bases and J by 6 bases, 7 bases remained unmatched. Germline lookup yields CDR1 SGHRS and CDR2 YFSETQ. This CDR3 region has 15 residues. This CDR3 reads CASSLVGQGNSEAFF. CDR3 DNA sequence: TGCGCCAGCAGCTTGGTTGGACAGGGCAATTCTGAAGCTTTCTTT.

This clonotype was counted a few times. This chain links TRBV4-2 with TRBJ1-4; maybe TRBD1 (5 bases). Germline V gene lookup returns CDR1 LGHNA and CDR2 YNFKEQ. V was clipped by 0 bases and J by 7 bases, with 15 bases between them. The CDR3 loop spans 16 amino acids. CDR3 sequence (DNA): TGTGCCAGCAGCCAAGATGCAGGGCCTCGTACTGAAAAACTGTTTTTT. It is translated as CASSQDAGPRTEKLFF.

V gene TRBV4-1 combines with J gene TRBJ2-6; D not resolved. The CDR3 contains 15 residues. The germline CDR1 and CDR2 sequences are MGHRA and YSYEKL. Trimming left V 5 bases short and J 0 bases short, with 8 bases between. The CDR3: CASSLADSGANVLTF. The CDR3, as DNA: TGCGCCAGCAGCTTAGCAGACTCTGGGGCCAACGTCCTGACTTTC.

This clonotype showed up just a few times. This chain connects TRBV27 to TRBJ2-1, with TRBD2 matching over 7 bases. Trimming took 2 bases from V and 8 from J; bases not matched to a gene: 9. CDR1 MNHEY and CDR2 SMNVEV come from the germline V gene (reference sequence). The CDR3 covers 15 residues. The CDR3 region is CASSLLAGVGDEQFF. The CDR3 nucleotides are TGTGCCAGCAGTTTACTTGCGGGAGTGGGCGATGAGCAGTTCTTC.

This clonotype turned up a few times. The chain carries TRBV7-8 and TRBJ1-1; TRBD1 aligns across 7 bases. With 0 bases clipped from V and 7 bases from J, the junction kept 5 bases outside the gene matches. This CDR3 has 14 amino acids. CDR1 and CDR2 from the germline V gene are SGHVS and FQNEAQ. The CDR3, as DNA: TGTGCCAGCAGCTTAGCGACAGGGACCGTTGAAGCTTTCTTT. This gives the protein CASSLATGTVEAFF.

The rearrangement joins TRBV7-2 to TRBJ2-5; 10 bases map to TRBD2. CDR1 is SGHTA, CDR2 FQGNSA, per germline. The CDR3 has 14 amino acids. With 2 bases clipped from V and 6 bases from J, the junction kept 3 bases outside the gene matches. The chain's CDR3 is CASSLSGGAQTQYF. CDR3 nucleotides: TGTGCCAGCAGCTTAAGCGGGGGGGCCCAGACCCAGTACTTC. The whole variable domain, remainder taken from reference TRBV7-2 and TRBJ2-5, is GAGVSQSPSNKVTEKGKDVELRCDPISGHTALYWYRQSLGQGLEFLIYFQGNSAPDKSGLPSDRFSAERTGGSVSTLTIQRTQQEDSAVYLCASSLSGGAQTQYFGPGTRLLVL.

The rearrangement links TRBV20-1 to TRBJ2-3; TRBD2 matches at 7 bases. Germline assignment: CDR1 DFQATT and CDR2 SNEGSKA (reference sequence). The trim removed 0 bases at V and 6 bases at J, leaving 6 bases unmatched. The CDR3 is made up of 14 amino acids. The CDR3 protein is CSARDLRGSDTQYF. As DNA, the CDR3 is TGCAGTGCTAGAGACCTCCGCGGGAGTGATACGCAGTATTTT.

A word on this clonotype: This sequence may be a read error, since a much larger clone differs from it by one base. The chain couples TRBV29-1 to TRBJ1-1, with D unresolved. The CDR3 consists of 13 residues. The germline gives CDR1 SQVTM, CDR2 ANQGSEA. DNA of the CDR3: TGCAGCGCCTTAGGGAAGATGAACACTGAAGCTCTCTTT. Its protein product is CSALGKMNTEALF.

The V and J genes are TRBV20-1 and TRBJ2-1, with TRBD2 matching over 14 bases. This CDR3 is built from 16 residues. Per germline, CDR1 DFQATT and CDR2 SNEGSKA (reference sequence). Unmatched junction bases numbered 7, after V lost 0 bases and J lost 9 bases. CDR3 in amino acids: CSARDLRLAGGGEQFF. The CDR3 DNA follows: TGCAGTGCTAGAGATCTTAGACTAGCGGGAGGGGGTGAGCAGTTCTTC.